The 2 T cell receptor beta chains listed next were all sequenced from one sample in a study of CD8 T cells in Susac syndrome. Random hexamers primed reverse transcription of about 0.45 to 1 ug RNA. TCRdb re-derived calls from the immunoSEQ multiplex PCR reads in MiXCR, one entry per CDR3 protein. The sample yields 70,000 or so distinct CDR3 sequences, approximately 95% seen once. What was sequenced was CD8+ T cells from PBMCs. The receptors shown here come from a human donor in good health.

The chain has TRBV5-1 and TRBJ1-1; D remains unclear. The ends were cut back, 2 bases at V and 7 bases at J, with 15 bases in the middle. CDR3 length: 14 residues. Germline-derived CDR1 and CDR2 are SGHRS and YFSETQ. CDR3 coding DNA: TGCGCCAGCAGCTTTGGAGGACCGTCCCATGAAGCTTTCTTT. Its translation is CASSFGGPSHEAFF.

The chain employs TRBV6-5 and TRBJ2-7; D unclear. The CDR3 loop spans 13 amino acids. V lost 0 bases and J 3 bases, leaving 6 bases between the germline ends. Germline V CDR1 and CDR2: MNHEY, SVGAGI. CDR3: CASSYSPNYEQYF. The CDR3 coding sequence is TGTGCCAGCAGTTACTCACCCAACTACGAGCAGTACTTC.